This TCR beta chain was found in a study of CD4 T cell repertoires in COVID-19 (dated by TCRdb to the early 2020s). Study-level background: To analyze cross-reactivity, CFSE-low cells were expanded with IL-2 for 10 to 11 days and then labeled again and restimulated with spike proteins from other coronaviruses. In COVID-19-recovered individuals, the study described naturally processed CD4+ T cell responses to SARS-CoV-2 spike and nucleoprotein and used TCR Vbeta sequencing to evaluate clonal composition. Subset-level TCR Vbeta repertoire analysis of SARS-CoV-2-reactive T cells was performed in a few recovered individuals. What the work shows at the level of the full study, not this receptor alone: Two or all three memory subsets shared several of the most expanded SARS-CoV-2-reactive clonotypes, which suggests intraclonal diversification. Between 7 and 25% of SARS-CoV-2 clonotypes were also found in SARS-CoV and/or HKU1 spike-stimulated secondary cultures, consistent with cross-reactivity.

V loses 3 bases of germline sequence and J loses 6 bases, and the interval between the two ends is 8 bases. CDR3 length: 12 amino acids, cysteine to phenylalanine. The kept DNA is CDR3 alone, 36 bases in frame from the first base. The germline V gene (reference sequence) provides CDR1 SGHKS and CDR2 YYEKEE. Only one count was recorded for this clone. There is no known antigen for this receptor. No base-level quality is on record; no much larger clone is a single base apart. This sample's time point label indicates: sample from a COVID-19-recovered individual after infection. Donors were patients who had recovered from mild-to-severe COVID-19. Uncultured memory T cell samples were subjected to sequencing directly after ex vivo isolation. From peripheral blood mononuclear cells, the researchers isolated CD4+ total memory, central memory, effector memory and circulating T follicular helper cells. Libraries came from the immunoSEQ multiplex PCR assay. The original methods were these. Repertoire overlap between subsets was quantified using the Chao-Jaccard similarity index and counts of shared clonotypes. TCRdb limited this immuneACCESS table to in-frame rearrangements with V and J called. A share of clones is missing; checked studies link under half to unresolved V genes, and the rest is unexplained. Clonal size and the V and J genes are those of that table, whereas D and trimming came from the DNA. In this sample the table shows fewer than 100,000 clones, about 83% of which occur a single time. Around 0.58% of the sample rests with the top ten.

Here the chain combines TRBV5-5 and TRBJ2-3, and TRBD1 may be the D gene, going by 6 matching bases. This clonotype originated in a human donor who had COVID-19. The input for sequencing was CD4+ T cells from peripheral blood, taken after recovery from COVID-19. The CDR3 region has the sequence CASSWGLDTQYF. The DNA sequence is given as TGTGCCAGCAGCTGGGGGCTGGATACGCAGTATTTT.